The 5 T cell receptor beta chains below all came from one sample that was sequenced in a study of beta chain features in type 1 diabetes. Expressed TCRB transcripts were sequenced, since all the RNA that had been isolated was reverse transcribed. Using immunoSEQ multiplex PCR, the repertoire was profiled, and TCRdb retains in-frame clones only, with some absent. The data contain 240,000 or so clones, about 63% of them seen just once; the ten biggest clones take up about 0.051%. Sequencing was carried out using naive CD4+ T cells from blood. These receptors were collected from a man younger than 40 in good health.

The chain joins TRBV7-9 to TRBJ1-1; D gene uncertain. Trimming stripped 0 bases from V and 5 bases from J, with 7 bases between. This CDR3 is built from 13 residues. Germline V CDR1 and CDR2: SEHNR, FQNEAQ (reference sequence). CDR3 protein: CASSLAGVTEAFF. The DNA for the CDR3 is TGTGCCAGCAGCTTAGCGGGCGTGACTGAAGCTTTCTTT.

V and J are TRBV29-1 and TRBJ1-1; D is unresolved. This CDR3 contains 15 residues. The germline V gene encodes CDR1 SQVTM and CDR2 ANQGSEA. V gave up 1 base and J gave up 0 bases, with 12 bases separating them. The CDR3 DNA reads TGCAGCGTTGAAGGTGAAGGATACATGAACACTGAAGCTTTCTTT. It yields the protein CSVEGEGYMNTEAFF.

The chain recombines TRBV6-5 with TRBJ1-2, with no clear D. This CDR3 region has 16 residues. CDR1 is MNHEY, CDR2 SVGAGI, per germline. V lost 6 bases and J 6 bases, leaving 23 bases between the germline ends. The CDR3 coding sequence is TGTGCCAGCAGATACCTCACCAGGTTTATAACAGATGGCTACACCTTC. Its protein product is CASRYLTRFITDGYTF.

The genes are TRBV4-1 and TRBJ2-1; tentatively, D is TRBD2 (6 bases). This CDR3 has 16 amino acids. Germline V gene sequence: CDR1 MGHRA, CDR2 YSYEKL. The V end lost 1 base, the J end lost 4 bases, and 14 bases lay between the germline ends. The CDR3 DNA sequence: TGCGCCAGCAGCCAAGTCGGGGGAGTCACGTACAATGAGCAGTTCTTC. Translation gives CASSQVGGVTYNEQFF.

The chain joins TRBV12-5 to TRBJ1-1; D is unclear. Germline V gene lookup returns CDR1 LGHNT and CDR2 FRNRAP. V lost 4 bases to trimming and J lost 1 base, with 10 bases between them. There are 14 residues in the CDR3. This CDR3 reads CASGSRAGNTEAFF. CDR3 in DNA: TGTGCTAGTGGTTCTCGTGCAGGGAACACTGAAGCTTTCTTT.